A single sample is the source of the 17 T cell receptor beta chains below, sequenced in a study of CD8+ T cells in alopecia areata (dated by TCRdb to 2016 to 2018). Library prep was done by the immunoSEQ multiplex PCR assay. RNA was extracted from all samples and reverse transcribed into cDNA, which served as template for TCR sequencing. TCRdb provides this immuneACCESS table in a form limited to in-frame rearrangements. Some clones are lacking; in checked studies, under half of them reflect an unresolved V gene, and why the rest are absent is not known. The sample records over 14,000 clones, approximately 53% of which are singletons. The leading ten clones occupy approximately 3.9% of the sample. In about five patients from the biomarker study, an additional sort separated CD25+CD127- cells out of the CD4+ cells. The material sequenced was CD4+ Tregs sorted from blood. The receptors originated from a human donor with alopecia areata.

This chain connects TRBV2 to TRBJ2-1; 12 bases align to TRBD2. Germline-derived CDR1 and CDR2 are SNHLY and FYNNEI. Germline trimming cut 7 bases from V and 14 bases from J; bases unmatched to any gene: 12. The CDR3 totals 14 residues. CDR3 in DNA: TGTGCCAGCACCGGTACTAGCGGGAGGCCGGTGGAGTTCTTC. This encodes CASTGTSGRPVEFF.

This chain uses TRBV7-2 with TRBJ1-2; perhaps TRBD1 as D (6 bases). The germline gives CDR1 SGHTA, CDR2 FQGNSA. Trimming stripped 4 bases from V and 4 bases from J, with 16 bases between. The CDR3 has 15 residues. DNA of the CDR3: TGTGCCAGCAGCTCCTTAACGACAGGAGGCTATGGCTACACCTTC. This codes for CASSSLTTGGYGYTF.

V is TRBV2 and J is TRBJ2-7; 8 nucleotides agree with TRBD1. The germline gives CDR1 SNHLY, CDR2 FYNNEI. The CDR3 is 15 residues long. Germline trimming cut 5 bases from V and 0 bases from J; bases unmatched to any gene: 6. The CDR3 nucleotides read TGTGCCAGCAGTTGGGCAGGGGGCACCTCCTACGAGCAGTACTTC. It is translated as CASSWAGGTSYEQYF. The full variable domain, its missing parts supplied by reference TRBV2 and TRBJ2-7, is EPEVTQTPSHQVTQMGQEVILRCVPISNHLYFYWYRQILGQKVEFLVSFYNNEISEKSEIFDDQFSVERPDGSNFTLKIRSTKLEDSAMYFCASSWAGGTSYEQYFGPGTRLTVT.

DNA of the CDR3: TGTGCCAGCAGCTTGGCCCCCTACGAGCAGTACTTC. Protein product: CASSLAPYEQYF. V usage is TRBV5-6 and J usage is TRBJ2-7; D is unclear. V dropped 0 bases and J dropped 2 bases, with 3 bases sitting between them. The germline CDR1 and CDR2 sequences are SGHDT and YYEEEE. The CDR3 is 12 residues long.

In its sample, this clone was seen once. The gene calls are TRBV18 and TRBJ1-3, with TRBD1 as a possible D gene (6 bases). The CDR3 consists of 15 residues. V was pared by 4 bases and J by 7 bases, with 17 bases between. In germline, CDR1 is KGHSH, CDR2 LQKENI. As DNA, the CDR3 is TGTGCCAGCTCACTGGACAGAGCGGACCCTAACACCATATATTTT. It encodes CASSLDRADPNTIYF. Full variable domain (missing parts from reference TRBV18 and TRBJ1-3): NAGVMQNPRHLVRRRGQEARLRCSPMKGHSHVYWYRQLPEEGLKFMVYLQKENIIDESGMPKERFSAEFPKEGPSILRIQQVVRGDSAAYFCASSLDRADPNTIYFGEGSWLTVV.

Only a few counts were recorded for this clone. CDR3 region: CASSLDWGPAQETQYF. DNA of the CDR3: TGTGCCAGCAGCTTGGACTGGGGTCCTGCCCAAGAGACCCAGTACTTC. The chain combines TRBV5-4 with TRBJ2-5; D is unclear. The CDR3 sequence is 16 residues long. The germline V and J ends were trimmed by 0 bases and 1 base, with 13 bases remaining between them. Germline V gene lookup returns CDR1 SGHNT and CDR2 YYREEE (reference sequence).

This chain links TRBV28 with TRBJ1-5, with D uncertain. Trimming left V 1 base short and J 6 bases short, with 4 bases between. Germline V gene lookup returns CDR1 MDHEN and CDR2 SYDVKM. The CDR3 is 12 residues long. CDR3: CASSLSGQPQHF. The CDR3 DNA is TGTGCCAGCAGTTTATCGGGTCAGCCCCAGCATTTT. The entire variable domain, with the rest obtained from reference TRBV28 and TRBJ1-5, is as follows: DVKVTQSSRYLVKRTGEKVFLECVQDMDHENMFWYRQDPGLGLRLIYFSYDVKMKEKGDIPEGYSVSREKKERFSLILESASTNQTSMYLCASSLSGQPQHFGDGTRLSIL.

This chain joins TRBV15 and TRBJ1-5, with D maybe TRBD1 (6 bases). Trimming pared 0 bases from V and 6 bases from J, leaving 30 bases between. The CDR3 is 21 residues long. Per germline, CDR1 LNHNV and CDR2 YYDKDF (reference sequence). The CDR3: CATSRDRPWGQGKLSTQPQHF. The CDR3 DNA sequence: TGTGCCACCAGCAGAGATCGTCCTTGGGGGCAGGGTAAGTTGTCAACTCAGCCCCAGCATTTT.

This clone was recorded only once. This chain links TRBV25-1 with TRBJ2-7; 9 bases fit TRBD1. Germline CDR1 and CDR2: MGHDK and SYGVNS. V shed 8 bases and J 5 bases; nucleotides not matched to a gene: 7. The CDR3 has 13 amino acids. CDR3 in amino acids: CASSGTGHDEQYF. The CDR3 bases are TGTGCCAGCTCCGGGACAGGGCACGACGAGCAGTACTTC.

There are a few counts of this clone. The rearrangement joins TRBV28 to TRBJ2-7; D may be TRBD1 (6 bases). The CDR3 totals 14 residues. Germline V gene data show CDR1 as MDHEN and CDR2 as SYDVKM. The V end was cut by 7 bases, the J end by 5 bases, with 18 bases between. CDR3 nucleotides: TGTGCCAGCACCTCCGCGAGGGGGTTTCACGAGCAGTACTTC. Translated: CASTSARGFHEQYF.

This chain connects TRBV6-6 to TRBJ2-7, with TRBD2 identical over 7 bases. This CDR3 has 11 residues. J lost 2 bases, V lost 10 bases, and 2 bases had no gene match. CDR1 MNHNY and CDR2 SVGAGI come from the germline V gene (reference sequence). The CDR3 here is CATTSTYEQYF. The CDR3, as DNA: TGTGCCACGACTAGCACCTACGAGCAGTACTTC.

A few counts support this clone. The chain recombines TRBV6-1 with TRBJ2-7; possible D gene TRBD2, 6 bases. Trimming removed 8 bases at V and 3 bases at J, with 14 bases between. CDR1 and CDR2 from the germline V gene are MNHNS and SASEGT. The CDR3 runs to 13 residues. The CDR3 spells CASGGTIYYEQYF. The CDR3 nucleotides are TGTGCCAGCGGGGGGACCATTTACTACGAGCAGTACTTC.

This clone has only a few counts. CDR3 protein: CASTGAGWTEAFF. DNA for the CDR3: TGTGCCAGCACGGGTGCAGGGTGGACTGAAGCTTTCTTT. The chain couples TRBV2 to TRBJ1-1; D is possibly TRBD1 (5 bases). Trimming stripped 7 bases from V and 5 bases from J, with 14 bases between. The CDR3 loop spans 13 amino acids. Germline V gene sequence: CDR1 SNHLY, CDR2 FYNNEI. The whole variable domain, remainder taken from reference TRBV2 and TRBJ1-1, is EPEVTQTPSHQVTQMGQEVILRCVPISNHLYFYWYRQILGQKVEFLVSFYNNEISEKSEIFDDQFSVERPDGSNFTLKIRSTKLEDSAMYFCASTGAGWTEAFFGQGTRLTVV.

The rearrangement joins TRBV5-5 to TRBJ1-2; D call uncertain. This CDR3 contains 13 residues. V dropped 4 bases and J dropped 2 bases, with 9 bases sitting between them. Germline V gene data show CDR1 as SGHKS and CDR2 as YYEKEE (reference sequence). DNA of the CDR3: TGTGCCAGCAGCCCGATCGGAAACTATGGCTACACCTTC. Its protein is CASSPIGNYGYTF. The entire variable domain, with the rest obtained from reference TRBV5-5 and TRBJ1-2, is as follows: DAGVTQSPTHLIKTRGQQVTLRCSPISGHKSVSWYQQVLGQGPQFIFQYYEKEERGRGNFPDRFSARQFPNYSSELNVNALLLGDSALYLCASSPIGNYGYTFGSGTRLTVV.

This clone has just a few counts. The chain has TRBV28 and TRBJ1-6, with 9 bases aligning to TRBD1. J was trimmed by 9 bases and V by 6 bases; bases with no gene match: 9. The V gene's germline CDR1 is MDHEN and CDR2 SYDVKM. CDR3 length equals 15 residues. The CDR3 bases are TGTGCCAGCAGCCCCTTCGGGACAGGGCTTTCACCCCTCCACTTT. Protein: CASSPFGTGLSPLHF. The variable domain in full, with the rest retrieved from reference TRBV28 and TRBJ1-6, is DVKVTQSSRYLVKRTGEKVFLECVQDMDHENMFWYRQDPGLGLRLIYFSYDVKMKEKGDIPEGYSVSREKKERFSLILESASTNQTSMYLCASSPFGTGLSPLHFGNGTRLTVT.

The chain is built from TRBV18 and TRBJ1-2; TRBD1 might be the D (5 bases). Per the germline V gene, CDR1 is KGHSH and CDR2 is LQKENI. The V and J ends lost 0 bases and 8 bases respectively, with 13 bases between them. CDR3 size: 14 residues. This chain's CDR3 is CASSPPGRIPGYTF. CDR3 DNA sequence: TGTGCCAGCTCACCACCGGGACGGATCCCAGGCTACACCTTC.

This chain links TRBV27 with TRBJ1-5; D might be TRBD1 (5 bases). The ends were cut back, 1 base at V and 5 bases at J, with 15 bases in the middle. This CDR3 contains 16 residues. Germline V gene sequence: CDR1 MNHEY, CDR2 SMNVEV (reference sequence). CDR3 protein: CASSLFFGPGDQPQHF. DNA for the CDR3: TGTGCCAGCAGTTTATTTTTTGGGCCGGGGGATCAGCCCCAGCATTTT.